This T cell receptor (beta chain) was recorded in a study of OX40 agonist ivuxolimab in advanced cancers. For the study at large: Clinicians treated patients with ivuxolimab, an agonistic anti-OX40 (CD134) antibody.

The assay was immunoSEQ multiplex PCR, and TCRdb's table has in-frame clones only and misses some. The sample records about 67,000 clones, around 83% being singletons. The germline CDR1 and CDR2 sequences are SGHDT and YYEEEE. Losses at the gene ends were 5 bases for V and 0 bases for J; bases not matched to a gene: 14. CDR3 length equals 18 residues. This clone has only a few counts. V gene TRBV5-6 combines with J gene TRBJ2-7, with 10 bases fitting TRBD1. The sequences come from CD4+ or CD8+ T cells sorted from blood, collected in a trial of the OX40 agonist ivuxolimab. The TCR was taken from an adult with an advanced solid tumor such as melanoma, head and neck, liver or kidney cancer. CDR3 in DNA: TGTGCCAGCAGTTCGCCGGGACAGGGGCCCATCAGCTCCTACGAGCAGTACTTC. The encoded protein is CASSSPGQGPISSYEQYF. The whole variable domain, filled in from reference TRBV5-6 and TRBJ2-7, reads DAGVTQSPTHLIKTRGQQVTLRCSPKSGHDTVSWYQQALGQGPQFIFQYYEEEERQRGNFPDRFSGHQFPNYSSELNVNALLLGDSALYLCASSSPGQGPISSYEQYFGPGTRLTVT.